This TCR beta chain was documented in a study of PD-L1 blockade in urothelial cancer. Study details: The median T cell count in blood samples was 110,000 to 150,000.

In its sample, this clone was seen a few times. There are 13 residues in the CDR3. V was shortened by 5 bases and J by 1 base, with 5 bases between the two germline ends. In germline, CDR1 is LNHDA, CDR2 SQIVND (reference sequence). Every PCR was spiked with synthetic TCR analog templates. Measured with immunoSEQ multiplex PCR; TCRdb has only the in-frame clones, and not every one. The sample lists tens of thousands of clones, around 85% occurring once. Sample time point: pretreatment peripheral blood. The receptor comes from a man aged 40-50 years with urothelial cancer. The specimen was PBMCs, collected around atezolizumab (anti-PD-L1) treatment. The chain uses TRBV19 and TRBJ1-4; D call uncertain. As DNA, the CDR3 is TGTGCCAGTAGTCGAGTAACTAATGAAAAACTGTTTTTT. This translates into CASSRVTNEKLFF.